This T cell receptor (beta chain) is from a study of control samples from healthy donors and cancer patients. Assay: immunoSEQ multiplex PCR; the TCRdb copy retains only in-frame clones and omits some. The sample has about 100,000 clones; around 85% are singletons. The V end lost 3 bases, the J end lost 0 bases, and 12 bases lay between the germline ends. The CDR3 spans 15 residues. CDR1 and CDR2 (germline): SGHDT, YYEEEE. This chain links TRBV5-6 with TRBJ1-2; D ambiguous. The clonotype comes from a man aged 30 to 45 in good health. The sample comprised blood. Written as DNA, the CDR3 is TGTGCCAGCAGCTATAAGGGCAGAACTAACTATGGCTACACCTTC. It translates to CASSYKGRTNYGYTF.